This T cell receptor (beta chain) emerged from a study of shared clonotypes between healthy human individuals. General observations from the study: Sequencing of the sorted subsets was shown by rarefaction to be incomplete despite large depth.

CDR3 length: 16 amino acids. V dropped 0 bases and J dropped 0 bases, with 10 bases sitting between them. Germline V gene data show CDR1 as SGHRS and CDR2 as YFSETQ. Naive CD8 populations comprised CD45RO-negative cells positively selected for CCR7, excluding terminally differentiated effector memory CD45RA+ cells. Worth noting for this clone: Its antigen is currently unknown.

Sequenced by immunoSEQ multiplex PCR; TCRdb stores in-frame clones only, minus some. The sample has about 1,800,000 clones, approximately 95% seen once. Source material: naive CD8+ T cells sorted from blood. The chain is built from TRBV5-1 and TRBJ2-1; D not resolved. The receptor's source is a man younger than 35 in good health. CDR3 sequence: CASSLEAAGSYNEQFF. CDR3 coding DNA: TGCGCCAGCAGCTTGGAGGCAGCCGGCTCCTACAATGAGCAGTTCTTC.